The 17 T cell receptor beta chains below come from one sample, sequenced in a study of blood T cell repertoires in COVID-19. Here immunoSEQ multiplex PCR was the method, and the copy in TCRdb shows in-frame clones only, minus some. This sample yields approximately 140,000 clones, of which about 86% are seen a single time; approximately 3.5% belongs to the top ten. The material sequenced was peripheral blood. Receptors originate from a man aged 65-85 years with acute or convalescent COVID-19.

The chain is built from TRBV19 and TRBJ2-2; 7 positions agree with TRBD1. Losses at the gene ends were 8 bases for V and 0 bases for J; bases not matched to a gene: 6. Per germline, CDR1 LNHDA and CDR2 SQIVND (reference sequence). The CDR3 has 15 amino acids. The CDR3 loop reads CASLHDRANTGELFF. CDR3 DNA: TGTGCCAGTCTCCATGACAGGGCGAACACCGGGGAGCTGTTTTTT.

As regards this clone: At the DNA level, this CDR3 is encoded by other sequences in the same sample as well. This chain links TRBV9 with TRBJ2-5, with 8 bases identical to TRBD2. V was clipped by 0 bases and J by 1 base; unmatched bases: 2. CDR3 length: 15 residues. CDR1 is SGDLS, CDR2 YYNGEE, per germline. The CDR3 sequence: CASSVAAGVQETQYF. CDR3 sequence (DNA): TGTGCCAGCAGCGTAGCAGCGGGAGTCCAAGAGACCCAGTACTTC.

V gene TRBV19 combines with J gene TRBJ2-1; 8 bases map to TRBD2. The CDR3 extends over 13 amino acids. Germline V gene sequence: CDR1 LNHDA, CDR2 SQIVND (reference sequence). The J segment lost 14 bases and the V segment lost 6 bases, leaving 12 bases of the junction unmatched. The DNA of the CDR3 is TGTGCCAGTAGAACCCTGGGACTAGGAAAAGAGTTCTTC. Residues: CASRTLGLGKEFF.

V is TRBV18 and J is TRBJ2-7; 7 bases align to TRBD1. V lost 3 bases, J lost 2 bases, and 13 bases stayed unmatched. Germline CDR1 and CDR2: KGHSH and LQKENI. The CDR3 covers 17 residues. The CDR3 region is CASSPLSRTGTAYEQYF. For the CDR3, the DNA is TGTGCCAGCTCACCTTTATCTCGGACAGGTACGGCCTACGAGCAGTACTTC. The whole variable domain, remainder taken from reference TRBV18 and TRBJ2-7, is NAGVMQNPRHLVRRRGQEARLRCSPMKGHSHVYWYRQLPEEGLKFMVYLQKENIIDESGMPKERFSAEFPKEGPSILRIQQVVRGDSAAYFCASSPLSRTGTAYEQYFGPGTRLTVT.

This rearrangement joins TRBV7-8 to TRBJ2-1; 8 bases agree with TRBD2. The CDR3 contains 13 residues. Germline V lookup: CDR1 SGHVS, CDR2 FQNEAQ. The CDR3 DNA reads TGTGCAGTTCGGGGGGGCTCCTACAATGAGCAGTTCTTC. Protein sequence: CAVRGGSYNEQFF.

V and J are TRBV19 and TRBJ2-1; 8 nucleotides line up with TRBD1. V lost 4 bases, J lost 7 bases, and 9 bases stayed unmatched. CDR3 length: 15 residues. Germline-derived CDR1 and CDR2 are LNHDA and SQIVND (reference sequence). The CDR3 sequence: CASSTHRGRRNEQFF. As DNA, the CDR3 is TGTGCCAGTAGTACCCACAGGGGGAGACGGAATGAGCAGTTCTTC.

The CDR3 DNA follows: TGTGCCAGCAGCCCCCGAAGGGCTAGCGGGGCTAGCACAGATACGCAGTATTTT. This encodes CASSPRRASGASTDTQYF. The chain joins TRBV11-2 to TRBJ2-3; 9 bases align to TRBD2. The CDR3 covers 18 residues. Germline-derived CDR1 and CDR2 are SGHAT and FQNNGV. Trimming took 5 bases from V and 0 from J; bases not matched to a gene: 12.

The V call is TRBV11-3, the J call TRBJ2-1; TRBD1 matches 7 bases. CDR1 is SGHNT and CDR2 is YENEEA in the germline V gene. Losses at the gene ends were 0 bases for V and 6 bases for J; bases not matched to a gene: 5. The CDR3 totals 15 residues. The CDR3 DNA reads TGTGCCAGCAGCTTAGAGACAGGGACCTTCAATGAGCAGTTCTTC. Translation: CASSLETGTFNEQFF.

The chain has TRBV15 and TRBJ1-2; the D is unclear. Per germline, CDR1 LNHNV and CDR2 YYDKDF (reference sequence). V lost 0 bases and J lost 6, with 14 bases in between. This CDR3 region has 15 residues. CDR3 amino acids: CATSRDELTKDGYTF. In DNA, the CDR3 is TGTGCCACCAGCAGAGATGAGCTTACTAAAGATGGCTACACCTTC.

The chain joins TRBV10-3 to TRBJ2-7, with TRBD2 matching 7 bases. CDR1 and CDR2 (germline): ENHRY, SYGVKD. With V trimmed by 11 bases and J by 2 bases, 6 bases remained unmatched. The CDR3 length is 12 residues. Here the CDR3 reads CAAGDGPYEQYF. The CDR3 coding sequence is TGTGCCGCGGGGGACGGTCCCTACGAGCAGTACTTC.

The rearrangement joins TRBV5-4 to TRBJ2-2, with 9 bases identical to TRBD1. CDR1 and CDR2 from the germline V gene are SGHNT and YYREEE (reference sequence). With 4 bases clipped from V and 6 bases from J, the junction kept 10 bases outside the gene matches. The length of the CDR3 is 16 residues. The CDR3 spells CASSLPGQGRAGELFF. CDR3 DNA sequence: TGTGCCAGCAGCCTCCCGGGACAGGGCAGGGCCGGGGAGCTGTTTTTT.

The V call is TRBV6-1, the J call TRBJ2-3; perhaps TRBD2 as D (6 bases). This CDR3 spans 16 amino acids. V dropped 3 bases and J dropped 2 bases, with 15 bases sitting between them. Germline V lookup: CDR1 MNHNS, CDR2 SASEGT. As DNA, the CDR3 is TGTGCCAGCAGTGACGCGGGCGGCGGGATCACAGATACGCAGTATTTT. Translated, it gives CASSDAGGGITDTQYF.

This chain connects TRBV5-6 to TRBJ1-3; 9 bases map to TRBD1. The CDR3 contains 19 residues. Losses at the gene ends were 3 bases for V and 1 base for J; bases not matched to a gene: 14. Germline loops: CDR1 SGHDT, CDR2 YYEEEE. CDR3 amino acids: CASSSWTGVLSISGNTIYF. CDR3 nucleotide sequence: TGTGCCAGCAGCTCATGGACAGGGGTACTTTCTATATCTGGAAACACCATATATTTT.

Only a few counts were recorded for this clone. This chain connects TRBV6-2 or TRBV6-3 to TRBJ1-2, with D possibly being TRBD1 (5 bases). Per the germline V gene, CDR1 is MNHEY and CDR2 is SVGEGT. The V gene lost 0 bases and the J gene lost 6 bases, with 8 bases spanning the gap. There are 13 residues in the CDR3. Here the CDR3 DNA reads TGTGCCAGCAGTTACTCGGGACTCGATGGCTACACCTTC. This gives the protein CASSYSGLDGYTF.

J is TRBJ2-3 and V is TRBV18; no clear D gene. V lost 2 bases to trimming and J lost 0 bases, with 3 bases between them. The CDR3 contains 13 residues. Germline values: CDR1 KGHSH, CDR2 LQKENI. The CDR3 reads CASSPGSTDTQYF. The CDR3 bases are TGTGCCAGCTCACCAGGCAGCACAGATACGCAGTATTTT.

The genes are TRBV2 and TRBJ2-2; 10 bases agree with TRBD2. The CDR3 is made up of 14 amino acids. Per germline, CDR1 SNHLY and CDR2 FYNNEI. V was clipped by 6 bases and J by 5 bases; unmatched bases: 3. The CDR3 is CASRGGLATGELFF. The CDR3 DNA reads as TGTGCCAGCAGGGGGGGACTAGCGACCGGGGAGCTGTTTTTT. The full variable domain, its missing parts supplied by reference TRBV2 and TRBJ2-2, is EPEVTQTPSHQVTQMGQEVILRCVPISNHLYFYWYRQILGQKVEFLVSFYNNEISEKSEIFDDQFSVERPDGSNFTLKIRSTKLEDSAMYFCASRGGLATGELFFGEGSRLTVL.

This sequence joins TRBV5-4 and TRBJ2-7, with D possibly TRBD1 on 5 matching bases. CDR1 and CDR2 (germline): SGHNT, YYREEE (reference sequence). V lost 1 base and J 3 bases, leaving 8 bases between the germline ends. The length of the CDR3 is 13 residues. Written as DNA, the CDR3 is TGTGCCAGCAGCTTGCCAGGGCTCTACGAGCAGTACTTC. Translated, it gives CASSLPGLYEQYF.